The T cell receptor beta chain under discussion was sequenced for a study of blood T cells in healthy people across ages. A second PCR, run for about 7 to 11 cycles, used a sample-barcoded 5' primer plus a J-beta primer mix. Every sample gave at least 3 million paired-end reads containing CDR3. MiXCR, applied by TCRdb to the 5' RACE reads, yields one record per CDR3 protein. This table holds around 2 million distinct CDR3 sequences, approximately 39% found once. V was clipped by 5 bases and J by 2 bases, with 14 bases between them. This CDR3 has 15 residues. CDR1 is MDHEN and CDR2 is SYDVKM in the germline V gene. This clonotype was detected a few times.

This chain joins TRBV28 and TRBJ2-3; perhaps TRBD1 as D (6 bases). Sequencing input: blood. The clonotype originates from a human donor in good health. CDR3: CASSMQRDNTDTQYF. CDR3 DNA: TGTGCCAGCAGTATGCAAAGGGACAACACAGATACGCAGTATTTT.